This T cell receptor (beta chain) is drawn from a study of T cell responses to AZD1222 COVID-19 vaccine. Study conclusions and caveats: Spike-specific TCR breadth and depth went up after people got two AZD1222 doses. Of spike-specific TCRs, nearly half reportedly target regions left unmutated in variants. After the peak T cell response, and only then, were repertoires sampled.

From germline, CDR1 is MNHEY and CDR2 SVGAGI. The CDR3 sequence is 14 residues long. Trimming left V 5 bases short and J 5 bases short, with 13 bases between. Clones were sequenced by immunoSEQ multiplex PCR, and TCRdb holds only the in-frame ones, with some missing. The sample holds around 200,000 clones, under 95% seen once. To note about this clone: Its antigen is still unknown.

This sequence joins TRBV6-5 and TRBJ1-5; perhaps TRBD1 as D (5 bases). The material sequenced was peripheral blood, taken 28 days after the second AZD1222 dose. This receptor was identified in an adult who received the AZD1222 COVID-19 vaccine. The CDR3: CASSIGTRDQPQHF. DNA for the CDR3: TGTGCCAGCAGTATCGGGACCCGCGATCAGCCCCAGCATTTT.